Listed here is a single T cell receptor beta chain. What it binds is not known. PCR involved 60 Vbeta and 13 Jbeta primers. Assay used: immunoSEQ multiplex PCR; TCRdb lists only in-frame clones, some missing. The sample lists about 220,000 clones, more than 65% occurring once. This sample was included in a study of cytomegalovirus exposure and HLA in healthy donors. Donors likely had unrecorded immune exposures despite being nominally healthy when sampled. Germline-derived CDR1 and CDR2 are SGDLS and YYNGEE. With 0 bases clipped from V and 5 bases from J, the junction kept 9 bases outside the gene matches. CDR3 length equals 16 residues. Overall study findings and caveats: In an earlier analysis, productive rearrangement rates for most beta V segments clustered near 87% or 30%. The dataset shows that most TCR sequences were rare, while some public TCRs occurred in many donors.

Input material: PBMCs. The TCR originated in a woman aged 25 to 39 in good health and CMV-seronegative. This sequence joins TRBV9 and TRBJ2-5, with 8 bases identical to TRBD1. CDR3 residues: CASSVAEDRDSETQYF. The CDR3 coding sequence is TGTGCCAGCAGCGTAGCCGAGGACAGGGATTCGGAGACCCAGTACTTC.